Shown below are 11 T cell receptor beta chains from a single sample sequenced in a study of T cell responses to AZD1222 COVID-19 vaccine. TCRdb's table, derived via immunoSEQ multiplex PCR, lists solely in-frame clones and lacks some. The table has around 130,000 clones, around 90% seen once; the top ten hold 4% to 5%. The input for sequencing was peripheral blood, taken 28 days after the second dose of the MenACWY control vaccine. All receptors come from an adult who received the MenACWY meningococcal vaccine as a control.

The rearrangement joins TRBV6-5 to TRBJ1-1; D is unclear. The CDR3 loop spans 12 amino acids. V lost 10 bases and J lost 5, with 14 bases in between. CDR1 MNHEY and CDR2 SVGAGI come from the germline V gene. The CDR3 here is CATLKKGTEAFF. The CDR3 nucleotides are TGTGCCACCCTCAAAAAGGGAACTGAAGCTTTCTTT.

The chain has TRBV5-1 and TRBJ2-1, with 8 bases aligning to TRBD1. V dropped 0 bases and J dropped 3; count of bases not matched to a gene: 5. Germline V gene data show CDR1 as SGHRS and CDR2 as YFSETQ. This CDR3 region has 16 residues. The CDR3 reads CASSLADRGNYNEQFF. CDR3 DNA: TGCGCCAGCAGCTTGGCCGACAGGGGTAACTACAATGAGCAGTTCTTC.

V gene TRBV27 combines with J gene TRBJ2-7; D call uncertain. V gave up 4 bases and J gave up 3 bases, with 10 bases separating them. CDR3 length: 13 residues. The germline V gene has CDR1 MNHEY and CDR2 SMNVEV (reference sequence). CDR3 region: CASSYSGDYEQYF. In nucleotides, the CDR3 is TGTGCCAGCAGTTACTCAGGAGACTACGAGCAGTACTTC.

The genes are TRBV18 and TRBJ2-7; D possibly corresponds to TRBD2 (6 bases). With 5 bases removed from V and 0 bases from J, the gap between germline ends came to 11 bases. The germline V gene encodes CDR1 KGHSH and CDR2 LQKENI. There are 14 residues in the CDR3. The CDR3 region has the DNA TGTGCCAGCTCAAAATCCGGGGGCTCCTACGAGCAGTACGTC. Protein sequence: CASSKSGGSYEQYV.

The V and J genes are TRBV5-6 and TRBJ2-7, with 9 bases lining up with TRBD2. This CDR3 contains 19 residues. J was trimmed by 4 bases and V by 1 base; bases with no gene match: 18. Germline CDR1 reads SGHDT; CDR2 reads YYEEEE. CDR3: CASSLRRAGGPGTWYEQYF. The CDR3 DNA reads TGTGCCAGCAGCTTGAGGAGGGCGGGAGGGCCCGGCACGTGGTACGAGCAGTACTTC. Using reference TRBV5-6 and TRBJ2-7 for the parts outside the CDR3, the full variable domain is DAGVTQSPTHLIKTRGQQVTLRCSPKSGHDTVSWYQQALGQGPQFIFQYYEEEERQRGNFPDRFSGHQFPNYSSELNVNALLLGDSALYLCASSLRRAGGPGTWYEQYFGPGTRLTVT.

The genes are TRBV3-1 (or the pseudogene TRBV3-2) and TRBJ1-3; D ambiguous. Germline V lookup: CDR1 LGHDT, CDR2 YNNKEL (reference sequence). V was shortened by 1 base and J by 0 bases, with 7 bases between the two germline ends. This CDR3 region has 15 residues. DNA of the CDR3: TGTGCCAGCAGCCAAGTGGGTAACTCTGGAAACACCATATATTTT. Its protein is CASSQVGNSGNTIYF.

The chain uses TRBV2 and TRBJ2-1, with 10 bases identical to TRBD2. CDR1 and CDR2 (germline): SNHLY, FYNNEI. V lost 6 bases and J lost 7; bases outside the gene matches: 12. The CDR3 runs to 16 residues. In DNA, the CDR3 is TGTGCCAGCAGCGACCCTAGCGGGAGTAAACCTAATGAGCAGTTCTTC. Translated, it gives CASSDPSGSKPNEQFF.

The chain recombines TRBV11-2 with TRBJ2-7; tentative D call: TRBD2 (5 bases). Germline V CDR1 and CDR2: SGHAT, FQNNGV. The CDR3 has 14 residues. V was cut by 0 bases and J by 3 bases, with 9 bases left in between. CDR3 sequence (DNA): TGTGCCAGCAGCTTAGATCGAGGGATCTACGAGCAGTACTTC. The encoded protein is CASSLDRGIYEQYF.

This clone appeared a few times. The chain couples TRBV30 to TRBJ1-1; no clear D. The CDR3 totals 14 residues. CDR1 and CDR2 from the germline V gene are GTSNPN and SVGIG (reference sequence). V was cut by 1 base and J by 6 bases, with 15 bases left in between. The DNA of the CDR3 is TGTGCCTGGAGTGGCGCTTCCGGGAGACCTGAAGCTTTCTTT. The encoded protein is CAWSGASGRPEAFF.

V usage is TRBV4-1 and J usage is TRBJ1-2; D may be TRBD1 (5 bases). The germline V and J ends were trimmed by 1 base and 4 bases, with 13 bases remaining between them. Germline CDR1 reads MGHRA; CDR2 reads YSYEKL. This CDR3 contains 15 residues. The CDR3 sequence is CASSQVPPGFYGYTF. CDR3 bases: TGCGCCAGCAGCCAAGTCCCCCCAGGGTTCTATGGCTACACCTTC.

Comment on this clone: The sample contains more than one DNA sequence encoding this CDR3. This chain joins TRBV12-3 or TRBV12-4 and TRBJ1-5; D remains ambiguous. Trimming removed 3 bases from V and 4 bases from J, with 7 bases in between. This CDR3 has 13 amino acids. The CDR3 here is CASSFLGNQPQHF. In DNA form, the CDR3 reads TGTGCCAGCAGTTTTTTGGGGAATCAGCCCCAGCATTTT.